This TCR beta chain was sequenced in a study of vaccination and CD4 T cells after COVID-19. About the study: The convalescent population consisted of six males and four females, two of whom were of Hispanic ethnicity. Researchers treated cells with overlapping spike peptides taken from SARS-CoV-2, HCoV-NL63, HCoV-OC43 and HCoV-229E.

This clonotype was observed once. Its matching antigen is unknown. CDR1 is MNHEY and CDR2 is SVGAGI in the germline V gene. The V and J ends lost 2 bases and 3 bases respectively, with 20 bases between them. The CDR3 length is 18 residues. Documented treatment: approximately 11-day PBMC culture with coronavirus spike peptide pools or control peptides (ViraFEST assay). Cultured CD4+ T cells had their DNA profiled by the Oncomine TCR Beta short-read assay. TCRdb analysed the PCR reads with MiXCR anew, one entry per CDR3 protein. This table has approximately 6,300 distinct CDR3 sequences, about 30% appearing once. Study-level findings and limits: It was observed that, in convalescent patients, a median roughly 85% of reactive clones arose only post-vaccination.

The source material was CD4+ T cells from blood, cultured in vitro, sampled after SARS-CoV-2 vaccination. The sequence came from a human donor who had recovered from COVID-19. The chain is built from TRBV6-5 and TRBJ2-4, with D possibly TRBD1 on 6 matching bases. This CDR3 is CASSYTRSGVGGKNIQYF. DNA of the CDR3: TGTGCCAGCAGTTACACCCGGTCAGGGGTGGGTGGCAAAAACATTCAGTACTTC.